A single T cell receptor beta chain is shown here with its context. The antigen is not known. The entry originates in a study of post-analysis software for immune sequencing data. In the study overall: As for disease course, relapsing-remitting, secondary progressive and progressive-relapsing multiple sclerosis were all included. Study-wide results and limits: Controls significantly exceeded multiple sclerosis patients in normalized Chao1 diversity.

TCR beta cDNA libraries had unique molecular identifiers. TCRdb fed the PCR reads into MiXCR, producing one record per CDR3 protein. The repertoire holds hundreds of thousands of distinct CDR3 sequences, with around 40% as singletons. This TCR came from a girl between 5 and 17 years old with multiple sclerosis. The sample taken for sequencing was blood.

CDR3 amino acids: CASSLQGPETQYF. Written as DNA, the CDR3 is TGCGCCAGCAGCTTACAGGGGCCGGAGACCCAGTACTTC. The rearrangement joins TRBV5-1 to TRBJ2-5; 7 bases line up with TRBD1. This CDR3 is 13 amino acids long. The trim removed 2 bases at V and 5 bases at J, leaving 3 bases unmatched. Germline lookup yields CDR1 SGHRS and CDR2 YFSETQ.